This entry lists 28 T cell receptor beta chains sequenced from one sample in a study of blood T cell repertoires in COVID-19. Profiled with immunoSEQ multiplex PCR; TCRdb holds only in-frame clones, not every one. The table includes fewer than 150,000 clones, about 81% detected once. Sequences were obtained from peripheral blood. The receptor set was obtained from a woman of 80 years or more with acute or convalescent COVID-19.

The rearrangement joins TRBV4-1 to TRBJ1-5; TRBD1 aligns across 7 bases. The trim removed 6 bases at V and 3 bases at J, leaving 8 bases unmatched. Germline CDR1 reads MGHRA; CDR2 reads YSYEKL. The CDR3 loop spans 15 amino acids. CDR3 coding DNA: TGCGCCAGCAGACTACGAGACAGGGTCAATCAGCCCCAGCATTTT. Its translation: CASRLRDRVNQPQHF.

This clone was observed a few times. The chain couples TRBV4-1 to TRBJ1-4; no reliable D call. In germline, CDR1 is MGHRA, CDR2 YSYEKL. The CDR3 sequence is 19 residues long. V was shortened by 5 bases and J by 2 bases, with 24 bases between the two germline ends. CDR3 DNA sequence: TGCGCCAGCAGCTCCCAAGGCCCCTCTAACGGAGGGACTAATGAAAAACTGTTTTTT. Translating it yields CASSSQGPSNGGTNEKLFF.

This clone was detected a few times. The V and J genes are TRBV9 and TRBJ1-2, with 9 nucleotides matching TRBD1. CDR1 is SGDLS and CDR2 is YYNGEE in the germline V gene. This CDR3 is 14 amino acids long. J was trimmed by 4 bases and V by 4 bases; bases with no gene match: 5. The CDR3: CASSLGTGSYGYTF. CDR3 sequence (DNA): TGTGCCAGCAGCTTGGGGACAGGGTCCTATGGCTACACCTTC. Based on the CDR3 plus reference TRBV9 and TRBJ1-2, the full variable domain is DSGVTQTPKHLITATGQRVTLRCSPRSGDLSVYWYQQSLDQGLQFLIQYYNGEERAKGNILERFSAQQFPDLHSELNLSSLELGDSALYFCASSLGTGSYGYTFGSGTRLTVV.

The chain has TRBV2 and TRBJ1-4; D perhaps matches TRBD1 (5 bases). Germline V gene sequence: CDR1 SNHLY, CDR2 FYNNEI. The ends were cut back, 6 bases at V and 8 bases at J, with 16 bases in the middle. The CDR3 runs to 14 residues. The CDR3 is CASRKGVREEKLFF. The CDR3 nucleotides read TGTGCCAGCAGGAAAGGGGTTCGTGAAGAAAAACTGTTTTTT.

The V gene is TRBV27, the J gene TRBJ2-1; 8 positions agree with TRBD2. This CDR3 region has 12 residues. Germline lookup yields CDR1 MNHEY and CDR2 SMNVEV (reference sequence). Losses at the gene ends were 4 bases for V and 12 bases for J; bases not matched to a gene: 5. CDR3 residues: CASSSAGGLQFF. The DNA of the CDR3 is TGTGCCAGCAGTTCTGCGGGGGGTTTGCAGTTCTTC.

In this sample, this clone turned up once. The CDR3 DNA reads TGCGCCAGCAGCCGCGGGACAGGGGGTAAAACTAATGAAAAACTGTTTTTT. The encoded protein is CASSRGTGGKTNEKLFF. This sequence joins TRBV4-1 and TRBJ1-4, with 11 bases identical to TRBD1. Germline V gene data show CDR1 as MGHRA and CDR2 as YSYEKL. The CDR3 runs 17 residues. Trimming cost V 4 bases and J 1 base; bases outside gene matches: 5.

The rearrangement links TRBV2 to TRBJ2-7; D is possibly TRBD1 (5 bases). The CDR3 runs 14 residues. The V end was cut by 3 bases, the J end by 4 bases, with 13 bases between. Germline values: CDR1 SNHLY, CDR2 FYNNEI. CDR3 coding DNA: TGTGCCAGCAGTGATCAGGGTAAGAGGTACGAGCAGTACTTC. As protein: CASSDQGKRYEQYF. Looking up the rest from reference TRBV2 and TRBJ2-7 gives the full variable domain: EPEVTQTPSHQVTQMGQEVILRCVPISNHLYFYWYRQILGQKVEFLVSFYNNEISEKSEIFDDQFSVERPDGSNFTLKIRSTKLEDSAMYFCASSDQGKRYEQYFGPGTRLTVT.

The CDR3 region has the DNA TGTGCCAGCAGGTCAGGGGTTACGATGAACACTGAAGCTTTCTTT. Its translation: CASRSGVTMNTEAFF. The rearrangement links TRBV7-6 to TRBJ1-1, with D tentatively TRBD1 (6 bases). This CDR3 is 15 amino acids long. V lost 6 bases and J lost 0, with 14 bases in between. Germline CDR1 is SGHVS and CDR2 is FNYEAQ.

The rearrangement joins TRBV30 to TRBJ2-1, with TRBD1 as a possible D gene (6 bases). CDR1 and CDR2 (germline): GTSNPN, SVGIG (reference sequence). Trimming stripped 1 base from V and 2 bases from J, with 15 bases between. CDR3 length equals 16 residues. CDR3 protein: CAWSDRWTVAYNEQFF. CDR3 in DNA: TGTGCCTGGAGTGATCGATGGACAGTCGCCTACAATGAGCAGTTCTTC.

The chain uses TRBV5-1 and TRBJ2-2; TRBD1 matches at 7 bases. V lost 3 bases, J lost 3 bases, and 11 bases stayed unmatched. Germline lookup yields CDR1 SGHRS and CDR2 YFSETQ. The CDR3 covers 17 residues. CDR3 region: CASSSGPEQGDTGELFF. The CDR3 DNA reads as TGCGCCAGCAGCTCAGGACCCGAGCAGGGGGACACCGGGGAGCTGTTTTTT.

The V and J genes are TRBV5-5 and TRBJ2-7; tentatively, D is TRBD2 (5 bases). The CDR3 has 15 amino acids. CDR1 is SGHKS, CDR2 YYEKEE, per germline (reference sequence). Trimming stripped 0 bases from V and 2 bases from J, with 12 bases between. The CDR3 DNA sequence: TGTGCCAGCAGCTTGGCGTACGGGAAACCCTACGAGCAGTACTTC. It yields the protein CASSLAYGKPYEQYF. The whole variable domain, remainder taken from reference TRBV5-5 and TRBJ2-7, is DAGVTQSPTHLIKTRGQQVTLRCSPISGHKSVSWYQQVLGQGPQFIFQYYEKEERGRGNFPDRFSARQFPNYSSELNVNALLLGDSALYLCASSLAYGKPYEQYFGPGTRLTVT.

DNA for the CDR3: TGTGCCAGCACGACGGAGGGATACGAGCAGTACTTC. This encodes CASTTEGYEQYF. The chain carries TRBV2 and TRBJ2-7; D is perhaps TRBD2 (6 bases). Germline lookup yields CDR1 SNHLY and CDR2 FYNNEI. CDR3 length equals 12 residues. V dropped 7 bases and J dropped 4 bases, with 11 bases sitting between them.

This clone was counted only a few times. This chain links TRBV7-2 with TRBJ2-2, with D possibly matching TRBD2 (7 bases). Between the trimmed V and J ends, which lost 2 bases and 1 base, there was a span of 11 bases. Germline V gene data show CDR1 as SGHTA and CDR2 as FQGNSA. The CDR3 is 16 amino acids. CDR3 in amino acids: CASSLSGGRNTGELFF. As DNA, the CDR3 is TGTGCCAGCAGCTTATCGGGGGGCAGGAACACCGGGGAGCTGTTTTTT.

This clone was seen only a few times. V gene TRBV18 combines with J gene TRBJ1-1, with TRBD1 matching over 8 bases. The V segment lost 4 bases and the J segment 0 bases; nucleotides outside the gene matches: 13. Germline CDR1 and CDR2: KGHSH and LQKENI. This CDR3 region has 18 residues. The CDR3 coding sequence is TGTGCCAGCTCACAAGCCCAAAACAGGGGGATTTTGAACACTGAAGCTTTCTTT. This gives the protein CASSQAQNRGILNTEAFF. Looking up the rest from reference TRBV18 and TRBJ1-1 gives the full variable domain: NAGVMQNPRHLVRRRGQEARLRCSPMKGHSHVYWYRQLPEEGLKFMVYLQKENIIDESGMPKERFSAEFPKEGPSILRIQQVVRGDSAAYFCASSQAQNRGILNTEAFFGQGTRLTVV.

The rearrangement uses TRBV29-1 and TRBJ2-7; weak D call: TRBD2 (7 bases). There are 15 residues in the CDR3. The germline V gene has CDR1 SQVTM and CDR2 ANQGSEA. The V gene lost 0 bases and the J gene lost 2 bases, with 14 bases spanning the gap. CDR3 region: CSVEDVKGGPYEQYF. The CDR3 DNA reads TGCAGCGTTGAAGATGTGAAGGGGGGGCCCTACGAGCAGTACTTC.

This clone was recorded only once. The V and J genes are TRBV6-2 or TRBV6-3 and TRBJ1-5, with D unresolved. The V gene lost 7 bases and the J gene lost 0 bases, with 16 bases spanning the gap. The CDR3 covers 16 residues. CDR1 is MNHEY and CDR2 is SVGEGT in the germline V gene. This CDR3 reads CASTPDGDLSNQPQHF. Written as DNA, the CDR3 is TGTGCCAGCACCCCGGACGGGGATCTTAGCAATCAGCCCCAGCATTTT.

DNA of the CDR3: TGCGCCAGCAGCACACAGGGGTACGACACCGGGGAGCTGTTTTTT. Protein product: CASSTQGYDTGELFF. This chain links TRBV5-1 with TRBJ2-2; 7 nucleotides align to TRBD1. Trimming took 4 bases from V and 3 from J; bases not matched to a gene: 6. The CDR3 sequence is 15 residues long. Germline CDR1 is SGHRS and CDR2 is YFSETQ.

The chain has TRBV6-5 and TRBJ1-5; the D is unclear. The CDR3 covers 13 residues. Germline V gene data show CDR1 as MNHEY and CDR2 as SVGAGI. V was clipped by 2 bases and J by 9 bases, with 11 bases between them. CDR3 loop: CASSYTRGGPQHF. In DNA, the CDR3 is TGTGCCAGCAGTTACACCCGGGGTGGGCCCCAGCATTTT.

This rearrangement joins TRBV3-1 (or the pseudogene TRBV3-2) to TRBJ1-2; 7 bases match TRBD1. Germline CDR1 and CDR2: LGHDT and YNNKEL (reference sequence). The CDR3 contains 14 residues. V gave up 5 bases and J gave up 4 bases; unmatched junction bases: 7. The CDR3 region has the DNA TGTGCCAGCAGCGACAGGGCATGGGGCTATGGCTACACCTTC. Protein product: CASSDRAWGYGYTF.

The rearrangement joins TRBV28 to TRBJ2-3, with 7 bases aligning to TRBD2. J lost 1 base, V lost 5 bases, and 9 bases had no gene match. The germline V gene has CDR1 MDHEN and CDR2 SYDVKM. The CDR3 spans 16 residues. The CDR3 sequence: CASSARAGPGTDTQYF. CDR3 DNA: TGTGCCAGCAGTGCTAGAGCGGGACCCGGCACAGATACGCAGTATTTT.

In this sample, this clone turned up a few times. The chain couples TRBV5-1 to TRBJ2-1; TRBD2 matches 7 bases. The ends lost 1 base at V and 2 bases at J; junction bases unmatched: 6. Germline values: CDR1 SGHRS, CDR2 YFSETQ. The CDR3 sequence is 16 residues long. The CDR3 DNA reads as TGCGCCAGCAGCTTGAAGACGGGAGGAACCTACAATGAGCAGTTCTTC. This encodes CASSLKTGGTYNEQFF.

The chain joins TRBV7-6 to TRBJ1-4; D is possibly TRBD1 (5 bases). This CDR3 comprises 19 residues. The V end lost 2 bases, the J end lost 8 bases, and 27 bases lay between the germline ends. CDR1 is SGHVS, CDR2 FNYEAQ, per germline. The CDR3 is CASSLIPGGAPGGGEKLFF. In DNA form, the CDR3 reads TGTGCCAGCAGCTTAATTCCAGGAGGGGCGCCCGGGGGAGGGGAAAAACTGTTTTTT.

The DNA of the CDR3 is TGTGCCAGCAGCTTGAGGGGTCTGGATGGCTACACCTTC. Its translation: CASSLRGLDGYTF. The chain employs TRBV5-5 and TRBJ1-2; D may be TRBD1 (5 bases). The CDR3 is 13 amino acids. V gave up 1 base and J gave up 6 bases, with 10 bases separating them. Germline CDR1 is SGHKS and CDR2 is YYEKEE (reference sequence).

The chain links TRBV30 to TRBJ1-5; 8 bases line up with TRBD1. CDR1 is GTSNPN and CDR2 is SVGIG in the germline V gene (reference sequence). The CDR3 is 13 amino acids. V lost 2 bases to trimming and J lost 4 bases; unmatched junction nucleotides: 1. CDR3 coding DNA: TGTGCCTGGAGTACAGGGGGAAATCAGCCCCAGCATTTT. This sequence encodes CAWSTGGNQPQHF.

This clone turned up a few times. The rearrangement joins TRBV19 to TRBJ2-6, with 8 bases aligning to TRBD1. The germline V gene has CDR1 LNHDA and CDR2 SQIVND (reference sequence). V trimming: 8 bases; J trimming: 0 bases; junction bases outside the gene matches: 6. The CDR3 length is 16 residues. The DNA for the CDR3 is TGTGCCAGTGACAGGGGACAGATCTCTGGGGCCAACGTCCTGACTTTC. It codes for CASDRGQISGANVLTF.

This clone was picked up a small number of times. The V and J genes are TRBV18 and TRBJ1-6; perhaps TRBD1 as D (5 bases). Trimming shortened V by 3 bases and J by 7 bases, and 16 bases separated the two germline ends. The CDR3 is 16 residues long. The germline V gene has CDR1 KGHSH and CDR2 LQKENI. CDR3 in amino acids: CASSPLQVRGNSPLHF. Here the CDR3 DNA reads TGTGCCAGCTCACCCCTCCAAGTCCGGGGGAATTCACCCCTCCACTTT.

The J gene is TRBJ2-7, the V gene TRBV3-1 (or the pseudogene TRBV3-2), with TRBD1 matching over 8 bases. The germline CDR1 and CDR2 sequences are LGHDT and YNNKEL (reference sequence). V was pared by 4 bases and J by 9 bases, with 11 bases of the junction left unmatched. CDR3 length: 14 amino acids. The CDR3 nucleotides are TGTGCCAGCAGCCCCGGGACAGGAGCCGATGGGCAGTACTTC. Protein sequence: CASSPGTGADGQYF.

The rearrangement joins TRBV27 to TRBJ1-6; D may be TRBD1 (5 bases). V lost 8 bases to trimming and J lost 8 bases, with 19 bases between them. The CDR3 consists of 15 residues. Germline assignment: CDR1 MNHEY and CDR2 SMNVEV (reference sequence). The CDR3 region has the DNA TGTGCCAGCCGCGCGGGGACCCTTAGGGATTCACCCCTCCACTTT. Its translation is CASRAGTLRDSPLHF.